This T cell receptor beta chain was retrieved from a study of radiotherapy plus CTLA-4 blockade in lung cancer. At the level of the study: Of the patients, more than 15% showed objective responses and around 34% attained disease control.

Comment on this clone: Its antigen is as yet unknown.

In chemo-refractory metastatic non-small-cell lung cancer, patients got ipilimumab CTLA-4 blockade together with focal radiation. Some clones are missing from TCRdb's copy, which holds only in-frame ones; the method was immunoSEQ multiplex PCR. The sample shows 70,000 to 95,000 clones, over 75% of them seen only once. Study-level findings and limits: Alongside interferon-beta, early blood T cell clone dynamics were reportedly the best predictor of response. Blood TCR clones of tumor origin expanded after radiotherapy plus ipilimumab.

The receptor was isolated from a human donor with non-small cell lung cancer that progressed on radiotherapy plus ipilimumab. Sequencing was performed on peripheral blood, taken from a patient treated with radiotherapy plus ipilimumab.

The CDR3 DNA follows: TGTGCCAGCAGGATGGGCCTCGCGAGCAATCAGCCCCAGCATTTT. Protein product: CASRMGLASNQPQHF. The V call is TRBV6-5, the J call TRBJ1-5; no reliable D call. Germline CDR1 reads MNHEY; CDR2 reads SVGAGI. The CDR3 totals 15 residues. V dropped 6 bases and J dropped 1 base, with 13 bases sitting between them.